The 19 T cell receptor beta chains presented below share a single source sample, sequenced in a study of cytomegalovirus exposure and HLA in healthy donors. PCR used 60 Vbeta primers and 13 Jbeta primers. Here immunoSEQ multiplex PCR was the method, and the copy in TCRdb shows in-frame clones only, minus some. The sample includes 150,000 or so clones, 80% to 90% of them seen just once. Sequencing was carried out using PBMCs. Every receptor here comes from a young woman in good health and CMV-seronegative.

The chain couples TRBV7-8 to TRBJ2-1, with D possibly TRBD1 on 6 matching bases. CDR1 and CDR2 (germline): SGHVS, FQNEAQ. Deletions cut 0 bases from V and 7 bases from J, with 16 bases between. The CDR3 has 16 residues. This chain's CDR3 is CASSLAQGWFSNEQFF. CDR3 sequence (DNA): TGTGCCAGCAGCTTAGCACAGGGATGGTTTAGTAATGAGCAGTTCTTC.

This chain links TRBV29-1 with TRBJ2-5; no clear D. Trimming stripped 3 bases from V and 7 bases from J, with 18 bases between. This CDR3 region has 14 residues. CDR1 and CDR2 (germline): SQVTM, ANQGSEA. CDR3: CSVDSDQRFGTQYF. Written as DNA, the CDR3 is TGCAGCGTTGATTCCGACCAGAGGTTTGGGACCCAGTACTTC.

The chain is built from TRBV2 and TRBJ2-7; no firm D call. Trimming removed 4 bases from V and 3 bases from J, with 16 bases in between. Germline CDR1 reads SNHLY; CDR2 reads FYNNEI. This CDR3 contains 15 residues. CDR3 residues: CASSVDMLSSYEQYF. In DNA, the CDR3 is TGTGCCAGCAGTGTAGACATGCTCTCGAGCTACGAGCAGTACTTC.

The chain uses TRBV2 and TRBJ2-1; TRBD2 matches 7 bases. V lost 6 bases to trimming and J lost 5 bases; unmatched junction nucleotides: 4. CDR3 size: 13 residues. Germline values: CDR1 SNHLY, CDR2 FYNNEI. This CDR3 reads CASRLGLNNEQFF. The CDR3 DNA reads TGTGCCAGCAGGTTGGGACTAAACAATGAGCAGTTCTTC. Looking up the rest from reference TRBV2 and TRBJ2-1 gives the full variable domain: EPEVTQTPSHQVTQMGQEVILRCVPISNHLYFYWYRQILGQKVEFLVSFYNNEISEKSEIFDDQFSVERPDGSNFTLKIRSTKLEDSAMYFCASRLGLNNEQFFGPGTRLTVL.

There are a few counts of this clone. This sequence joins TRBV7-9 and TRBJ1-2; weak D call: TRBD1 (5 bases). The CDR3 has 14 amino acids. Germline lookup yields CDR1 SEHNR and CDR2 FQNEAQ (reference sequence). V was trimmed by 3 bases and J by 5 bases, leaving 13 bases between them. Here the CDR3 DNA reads TGTGCCAGCAGCTTGACACAGGCCCCATATGGCTACACCTTC. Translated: CASSLTQAPYGYTF.

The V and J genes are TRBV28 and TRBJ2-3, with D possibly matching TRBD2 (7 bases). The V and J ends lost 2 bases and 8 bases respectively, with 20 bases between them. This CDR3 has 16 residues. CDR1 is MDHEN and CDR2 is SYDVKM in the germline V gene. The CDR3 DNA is TGTGCCAGCAGTTTAGTCGGTGGCGGGGGCGTCGGTACGCAGTATTTT. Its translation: CASSLVGGGGVGTQYF.

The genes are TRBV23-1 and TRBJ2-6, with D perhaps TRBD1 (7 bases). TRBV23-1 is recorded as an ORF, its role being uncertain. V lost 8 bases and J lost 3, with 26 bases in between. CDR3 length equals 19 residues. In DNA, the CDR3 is TGCGCCAGCTTTGGCAGGGGGACTCCCCTCCTTTTTGGGGCCAACGTCCTGACTTTC. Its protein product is CASFGRGTPLLFGANVLTF.

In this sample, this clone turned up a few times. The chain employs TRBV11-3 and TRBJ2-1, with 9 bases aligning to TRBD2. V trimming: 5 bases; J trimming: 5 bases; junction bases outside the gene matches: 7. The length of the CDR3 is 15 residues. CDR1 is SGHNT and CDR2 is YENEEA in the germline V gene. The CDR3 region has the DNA TGTGCCAGCAGCCCCGGACTAGCGTACAACAATGAGCAGTTCTTC. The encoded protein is CASSPGLAYNNEQFF.

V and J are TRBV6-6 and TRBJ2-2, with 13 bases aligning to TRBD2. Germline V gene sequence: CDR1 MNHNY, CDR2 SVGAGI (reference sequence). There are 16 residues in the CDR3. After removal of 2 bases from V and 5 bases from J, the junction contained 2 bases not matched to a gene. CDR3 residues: CASSYPTSGRTGELFF. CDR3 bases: TGTGCCAGCAGTTACCCGACTAGCGGGAGGACCGGGGAGCTGTTTTTT.

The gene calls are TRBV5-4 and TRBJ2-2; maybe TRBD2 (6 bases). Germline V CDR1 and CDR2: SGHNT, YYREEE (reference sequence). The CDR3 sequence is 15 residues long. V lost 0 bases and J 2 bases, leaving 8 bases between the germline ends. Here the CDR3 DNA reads TGTGCCAGCAGCTTGGGCGGGACTAACACCGGGGAGCTGTTTTTT. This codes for CASSLGGTNTGELFF.

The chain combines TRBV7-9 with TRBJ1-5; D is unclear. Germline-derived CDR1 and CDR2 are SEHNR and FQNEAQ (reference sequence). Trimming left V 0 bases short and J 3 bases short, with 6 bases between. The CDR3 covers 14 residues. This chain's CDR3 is CASSLASFNQPQHF. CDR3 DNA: TGTGCCAGCAGCTTAGCCAGTTTCAATCAGCCCCAGCATTTT.

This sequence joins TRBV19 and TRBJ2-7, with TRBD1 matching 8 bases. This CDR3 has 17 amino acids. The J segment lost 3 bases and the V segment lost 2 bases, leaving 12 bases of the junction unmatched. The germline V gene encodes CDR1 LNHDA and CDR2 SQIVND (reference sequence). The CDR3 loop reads CASSIRGEGQGVYEQYF. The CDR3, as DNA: TGTGCCAGTAGTATAAGGGGGGAAGGACAGGGAGTCTACGAGCAGTACTTC.

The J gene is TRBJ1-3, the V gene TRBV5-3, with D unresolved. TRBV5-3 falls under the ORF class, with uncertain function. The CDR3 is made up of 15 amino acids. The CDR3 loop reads CGKRPVAISGNTIYF. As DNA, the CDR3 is TGTGGCAAGCGGCCCGTGGCAATCTCTGGAAACACCATATATTTT.

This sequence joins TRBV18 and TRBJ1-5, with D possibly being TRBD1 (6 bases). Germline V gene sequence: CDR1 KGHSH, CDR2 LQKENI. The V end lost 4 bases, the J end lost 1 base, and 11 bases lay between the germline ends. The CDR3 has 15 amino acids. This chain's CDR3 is CASSQSTGSNQPQHF. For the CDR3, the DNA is TGTGCCAGCTCACAATCGACAGGCAGCAATCAGCCCCAGCATTTT.

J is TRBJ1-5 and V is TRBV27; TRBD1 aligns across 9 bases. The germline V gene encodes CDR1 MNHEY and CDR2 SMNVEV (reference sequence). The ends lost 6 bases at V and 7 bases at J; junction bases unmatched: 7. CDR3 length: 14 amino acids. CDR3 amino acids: CASSLDRGSQPQHF. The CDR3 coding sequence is TGTGCCAGCAGCCTGGACAGGGGCTCACAGCCCCAGCATTTT.

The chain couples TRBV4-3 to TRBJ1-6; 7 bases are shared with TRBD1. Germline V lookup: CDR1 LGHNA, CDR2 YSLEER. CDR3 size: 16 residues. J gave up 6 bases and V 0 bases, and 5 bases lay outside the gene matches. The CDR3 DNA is TGCGCCAGCAGCCAAGATCGGTCAGGGGGTAATTCACCCCTCCACTTT. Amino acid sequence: CASSQDRSGGNSPLHF.

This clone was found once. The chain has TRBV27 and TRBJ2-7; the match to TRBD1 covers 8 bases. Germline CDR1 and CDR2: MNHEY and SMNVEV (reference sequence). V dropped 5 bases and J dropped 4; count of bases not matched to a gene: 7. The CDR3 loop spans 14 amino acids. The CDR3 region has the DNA TGTGCCAGCAGTGCGTCCCGGGACAGGTACGAGCAGTACTTC. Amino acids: CASSASRDRYEQYF.

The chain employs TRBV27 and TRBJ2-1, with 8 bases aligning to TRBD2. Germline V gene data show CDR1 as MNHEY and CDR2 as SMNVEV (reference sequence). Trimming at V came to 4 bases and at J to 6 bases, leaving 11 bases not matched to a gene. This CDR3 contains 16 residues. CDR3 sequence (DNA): TGTGCCAGCAGTTCGCAAGCGGGAGCGGTCAGCAATGAGCAGTTCTTC. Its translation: CASSSQAGAVSNEQFF.

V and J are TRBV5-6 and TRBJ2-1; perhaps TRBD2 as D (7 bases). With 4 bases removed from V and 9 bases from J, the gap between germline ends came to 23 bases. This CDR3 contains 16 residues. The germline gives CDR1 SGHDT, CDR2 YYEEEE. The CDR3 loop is CASSPMTGFGGGEQFF. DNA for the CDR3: TGTGCCAGCAGCCCGATGACAGGTTTTGGGGGGGGTGAGCAGTTCTTC.